The 5 T cell receptor beta chains listed next were all sequenced from one sample in a study of T-cell reconstitution after alpha-beta-depleted transplantation in children. Preparing the TCRbeta library involved the use of unique molecular identifiers. Each CDR3 protein gets one entry after TCRdb re-called the PCR reads with MiXCR. The repertoire holds 450,000 to 600,000 distinct CDR3 sequences, with about 30% as singletons. Sequencing was performed on PBMCs from the stem cell graft donor, taken from the stem cell graft. These TCRs come from a human donor who donated a stem cell graft to a child with aplastic anemia.

This clonotype was observed a handful of times. V gene TRBV29-1 combines with J gene TRBJ2-7; no clear D gene. The CDR3 is 14 amino acids. V lost 4 bases and J lost 3, with 16 bases in between. Germline lookup yields CDR1 SQVTM and CDR2 ANQGSEA. This chain's CDR3 is CSVGVQTNLYEQYF. CDR3 DNA sequence: TGCAGCGTTGGGGTCCAAACGAATCTCTACGAGCAGTACTTC.

This chain uses TRBV5-4 with TRBJ1-1, with D possibly matching TRBD1 (6 bases). The CDR3 has 15 residues. Germline V CDR1 and CDR2: SGHNT, YYREEE (reference sequence). The V end lost 2 bases, the J end lost 6 bases, and 17 bases lay between the germline ends. In DNA, the CDR3 is TGTGCCAGCAGCTTTGACGGCAGGGGAAGGGCTGAAGCTTTCTTT. Translating gives CASSFDGRGRAEAFF.

This clonotype was found a few times. J is TRBJ2-7 and V is TRBV20-1; a weak D match, TRBD1 (6 bases). The germline V gene has CDR1 DFQATT and CDR2 SNEGSKA (reference sequence). The V end was cut by 2 bases, the J end by 3 bases, with 8 bases between. The CDR3 length is 12 residues. CDR3: CSARKGDYEQYF. Written as DNA, the CDR3 is TGCAGTGCTAGAAAGGGGGACTACGAGCAGTACTTC.

This chain connects TRBV5-1 to TRBJ2-7; D call uncertain. Germline lookup yields CDR1 SGHRS and CDR2 YFSETQ. The CDR3 sequence is 15 residues long. V was pared by 0 bases and J by 1 base, with 11 bases between. The CDR3 bases are TGCGCCAGCAGCTTGGGGGCCTACGCTTCCTACGAGCAGTACTTC. It encodes CASSLGAYASYEQYF. Drawing the rest from reference TRBV5-1 and TRBJ2-7, the complete variable domain is KAGVTQTPRYLIKTRGQQVTLSCSPISGHRSVSWYQQTPGQGLQFLFEYFSETQRNKGNFPGRFSGRQFSNSRSEMNVSTLELGDSALYLCASSLGAYASYEQYFGPGTRLTVT.

The J gene is TRBJ2-5, the V gene TRBV29-1; 7 positions match TRBD1. CDR3 size: 13 residues. V trimming: 5 bases; J trimming: 5 bases; junction bases outside the gene matches: 8. The germline gives CDR1 SQVTM, CDR2 ANQGSEA. As DNA, the CDR3 is TGCAGCGTTACAACCGGGACAGTTGAGACCCAGTACTTC. Residues: CSVTTGTVETQYF.